This T cell receptor (beta chain) was documented in a study of neoadjuvant anti-PD-1 for oral cavity cancer. Overall study results and limits: Higher pretreatment blood Treg/Th17 ratios correlated with higher pretreatment blood and lower post-treatment tumor TCRbeta clonality.

TCRdb's table, derived via immunoSEQ multiplex PCR, lists solely in-frame clones and lacks some. The data contain 10,000 to 15,000 clones, roughly 70% of them singletons. To note about this clone: Its specificity is not known.

Time point indicated: after neoadjuvant nivolumab, at surgical resection. The V gene lost 5 bases and the J gene lost 2 bases, with 9 bases spanning the gap. The CDR3 covers 13 residues. CDR1 is SGHTA and CDR2 is FQGNSA in the germline V gene. This chain connects TRBV7-2 to TRBJ1-2, with D unresolved. This receptor was taken from a person between 40 and 80 years old with oral cavity squamous cell carcinoma. The sequencing used PBMCs, collected after nivolumab (anti-PD-1) treatment. CDR3 residues: CASSPARNYGYTF. The CDR3 region has the DNA TGTGCCAGCAGCCCCGCCCGAAACTATGGCTACACCTTC.